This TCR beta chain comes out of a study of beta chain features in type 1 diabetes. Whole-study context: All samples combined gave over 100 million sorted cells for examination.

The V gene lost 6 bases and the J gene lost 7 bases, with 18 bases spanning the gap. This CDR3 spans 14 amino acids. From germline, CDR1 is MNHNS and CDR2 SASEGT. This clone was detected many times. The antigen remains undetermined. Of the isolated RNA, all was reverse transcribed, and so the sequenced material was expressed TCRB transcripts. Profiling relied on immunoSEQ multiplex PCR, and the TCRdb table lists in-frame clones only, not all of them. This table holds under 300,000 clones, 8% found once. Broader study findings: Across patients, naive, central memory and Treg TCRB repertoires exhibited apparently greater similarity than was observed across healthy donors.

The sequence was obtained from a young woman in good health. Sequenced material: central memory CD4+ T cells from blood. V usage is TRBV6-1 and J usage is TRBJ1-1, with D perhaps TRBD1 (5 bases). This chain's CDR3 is CASRDTGKRHEAFF. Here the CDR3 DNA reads TGTGCCAGCAGAGATACAGGAAAACGACATGAAGCTTTCTTT.